This entry lists 13 T cell receptor beta chains sequenced from one sample in a study of CD8+ T cells in alopecia areata. Treatment noted: oral pan-JAK inhibitor, 5-10 mg twice daily. Extracted RNA was reverse transcribed into cDNA, the sequencing template. TCRdb keeps only in-frame clones here, not all; method: immunoSEQ multiplex PCR. Here the sample spans about 190,000 clones, approximately 60% being singletons. The input for sequencing was CD4+ T cells sorted from blood, taken at week 4, from a patient treated with tofacitinib. These receptors all stem from a human donor with alopecia areata.

This clone was recorded a few times. This chain joins TRBV4-1 and TRBJ1-5; D may be TRBD1 (5 bases). The CDR3 has 15 amino acids. Deletions cut 0 bases from V and 5 bases from J, with 11 bases between. The V gene's germline CDR1 is MGHRA and CDR2 YSYEKL. The CDR3: CASSQESGGDQPQHF. DNA of the CDR3: TGCGCCAGCAGCCAAGAGAGTGGGGGTGATCAGCCCCAGCATTTT.

The chain is built from TRBV6-5 and TRBJ2-3, with D maybe TRBD1 (6 bases). This CDR3 spans 14 amino acids. V shed 6 bases and J shed 3 bases, with 13 bases lying between them. Germline loops: CDR1 MNHEY, CDR2 SVGAGI. In nucleotides, the CDR3 is TGTGCCAGCAGCCCGACCGGGACAACAGATACGCAGTATTTT. It translates to CASSPTGTTDTQYF.

This clone turned up a few times. V is TRBV7-2 and J is TRBJ2-1; no reliable D call. CDR3 size: 13 residues. Germline values: CDR1 SGHTA, CDR2 FQGNSA. Trimming took 3 bases from V and 10 from J, leaving 13 bases between them. CDR3 protein: CASSLGRSREQFF. In DNA, the CDR3 is TGTGCCAGCAGCTTGGGCAGATCTCGGGAGCAGTTCTTC.

The chain combines TRBV30 with TRBJ2-7; D unclear. V lost 5 bases and J lost 2, with 7 bases in between. Germline loops: CDR1 GTSNPN, CDR2 SVGIG (reference sequence). The CDR3 contains 11 residues. CDR3: CAWGNTYEQYF. CDR3 DNA: TGTGCCTGGGGGAATACCTACGAGCAGTACTTC.

Note on this clone: Other DNA sequences from this sample encode an identical CDR3 as well. V usage is TRBV27 and J usage is TRBJ1-2; 7 nucleotides line up with TRBD1. Germline V gene sequence: CDR1 MNHEY, CDR2 SMNVEV (reference sequence). With 4 bases clipped from V and 4 bases from J, the junction kept 0 bases outside the gene matches. This CDR3 is built from 12 residues. The DNA for the CDR3 is TGTGCCAGCAGTTCAGGGGGCTATGGCTACACCTTC. This translates into CASSSGGYGYTF.

The chain employs TRBV7-9 and TRBJ1-2, with 8 bases aligning to TRBD1. CDR1 SEHNR and CDR2 FQNEAQ come from the germline V gene (reference sequence). The CDR3 is made up of 14 amino acids. V was pared by 1 base and J by 8 bases, with 6 bases of the junction left unmatched. CDR3 DNA sequence: TGTGCCAGCAGCTTAGACCCCAGGGGGCAAGGCTACACCTTC. Its protein is CASSLDPRGQGYTF.

The V gene is TRBV27, the J gene TRBJ1-1, with D hard to call. Trimming shortened V by 3 bases and J by 1 base, and 3 bases separated the two germline ends. This CDR3 comprises 12 residues. The V gene's germline CDR1 is MNHEY and CDR2 SMNVEV (reference sequence). DNA of the CDR3: TGTGCCAGCAGTTTGGGGAACACTGAAGCTTTCTTT. Translated: CASSLGNTEAFF.

The gene calls are TRBV7-2 and TRBJ2-7, with no clear D. The V gene's germline CDR1 is SGHTA and CDR2 FQGNSA. There are 15 residues in the CDR3. Between the trimmed V and J ends, which lost 5 bases and 2 bases, there was a span of 16 bases. The CDR3 nucleotides read TGTGCCAGCAGCGTCCACTACGGTCCGGCCTACGAGCAGTACTTC. Protein product: CASSVHYGPAYEQYF.

The V and J genes are TRBV7-2 and TRBJ2-1, with 10 bases matching TRBD2. The germline V gene has CDR1 SGHTA and CDR2 FQGNSA. The length of the CDR3 is 15 residues. V shed 2 bases, J shed 7 bases, and the junction held 5 bases outside the gene matches. For the CDR3, the DNA is TGTGCCAGCAGCTTAATGCCTAGCGGGAGTAATGAGCAGTTCTTC. As protein: CASSLMPSGSNEQFF. The full variable domain, completed using reference TRBV7-2 and TRBJ2-1, is GAGVSQSPSNKVTEKGKDVELRCDPISGHTALYWYRQSLGQGLEFLIYFQGNSAPDKSGLPSDRFSAERTGGSVSTLTIQRTQQEDSAVYLCASSLMPSGSNEQFFGPGTRLTVL.

The chain is built from TRBV29-1 and TRBJ2-3, with 9 positions matching TRBD1. Germline V gene sequence: CDR1 SQVTM, CDR2 ANQGSEA. Germline trimming cut 6 bases from V and 2 bases from J; bases unmatched to any gene: 9. The CDR3 sequence is 15 residues long. The chain's CDR3 is CSVREDRGITDTQYF. In DNA form, the CDR3 reads TGCAGCGTCCGGGAGGACAGGGGAATCACAGATACGCAGTATTTT.

The V gene is TRBV29-1, the J gene TRBJ2-3, with D hard to call. Germline loops: CDR1 SQVTM, CDR2 ANQGSEA. CDR3 length: 11 amino acids. V was trimmed by 4 bases and J by 4 bases, leaving 6 bases between them. The chain's CDR3 is CSVVLSDTQYF. In DNA form, the CDR3 reads TGCAGCGTTGTCCTTTCAGATACGCAGTATTTT.

The chain couples TRBV29-1 to TRBJ2-1, with 9 bases lining up with TRBD1. The CDR3 extends over 12 amino acids. CDR1 is SQVTM and CDR2 is ANQGSEA in the germline V gene. V was clipped by 7 bases and J by 7 bases; unmatched bases: 5. The CDR3 DNA reads TGCAGCGCAGGACAGGGGAGGAATGAGCAGTTCTTC. Its protein is CSAGQGRNEQFF.

This clone was observed a few times. The chain couples TRBV29-1 to TRBJ2-7; TRBD2 matches 11 bases. The CDR3 consists of 13 residues. Germline V gene lookup returns CDR1 SQVTM and CDR2 ANQGSEA. Germline trimming cut 6 bases from V and 4 bases from J; bases unmatched to any gene: 5. The CDR3 loop reads CSVLLAGEYEQYF. CDR3 in DNA: TGCAGCGTGTTACTAGCGGGAGAGTACGAGCAGTACTTC.